The clone carrying this T cell receptor (beta chain) showed up many times. The antigen is not known. The data belong to a study of T cell repertoires in cytomegalovirus infection. Turning to the study itself: TCR beta signatures that were public indicated CMV infection and matching HLA type. The study, taken as a whole, reports: Ex vivo, HLA-C-restricted CMV-specific TCR beta clonotypes prevailed over the rest of the response. Cumulative public TCR beta family frequency identified carriers of CMV plus the relevant HLA.

TCRdb re-called the reads with MiXCR, one entry per CDR3 protein. Of 500,000 to 600,000 distinct CDR3 sequences listed, approximately 15% are singletons. The CDR3 contains 16 residues. Germline V lookup: CDR1 SGHNT, CDR2 YYREEE (reference sequence). The ends lost 3 bases at V and 0 bases at J; junction bases unmatched: 6. V gene TRBV5-4 combines with J gene TRBJ2-1; TRBD2 matches at 7 bases. Input material: CD8+ T cells from PBMCs. The clonotype comes from a human donor in good health (CMV status not recorded). Some clones in this sample may be carry-over from other donors' samples. The CDR3 bases are TGTGCCAGCAGCTCCCGACTAGCAGACTCCTACAATGAGCAGTTCTTC. It is translated as CASSSRLADSYNEQFF.